This TCR beta chain was recovered during a study of breast tumors, draining lymph nodes, adjacent tissues. Study-level findings and limits: Tumor TCR diversity was below lymph nodes but above nontumor tissue. The data were judged consistent with most tumor T cells coming from lymph node and expanding in tumor.

Samples came from axillary lymph nodes draining the breast cancer. With respect to this clonotype: Its antigen remains unknown.

Each CDR3 protein gets one entry after TCRdb re-called the multiplex PCR reads with MiXCR. Of about 270,000 distinct CDR3 sequences listed, roughly 31% were seen once; the top ten hold about 1.2%. This sequence originates from a female donor with breast cancer. Some clones in this sample may be carry-over from other donors' samples. Sequenced material: axillary lymph node tissue.

The CDR3 sequence is CRSGHLNTEAFF. The CDR3 DNA reads TGCAGGTCGGGACACCTGAACACTGAAGCTTTCTTT. The V gene is TRBV20-1, the J gene TRBJ1-1, with TRBD1 as a possible D gene (6 bases). Germline CDR1 and CDR2: DFQATT and SNEGSKA (reference sequence). CDR3 size: 12 residues.